The next 26 T cell receptor beta chains were all read from a single sample in a study of glioma-infiltrating T cells. Amplification of TCR alpha and beta CDR3 regions from RNA used iRepertoire nested multiplex PCR. TCRdb analysed the multiplex PCR reads with MiXCR anew, one entry per CDR3 protein. The table shows over 140,000 distinct CDR3 sequences, with more than 35% occurring only once. The material sequenced was glioma tissue, nonneoplastic brain tissue, or PBMCs (not recorded which). All receptors derive from a human donor with low-grade glioma or glioblastoma, undergoing nonglioma brain surgery, or in good health (not recorded which).

V is TRBV7-2 and J is TRBJ2-3; 11 nucleotides agree with TRBD2. Germline CDR1 is SGHTA and CDR2 is FQGNSA. The CDR3 has 15 amino acids. V was clipped by 4 bases and J by 7 bases; unmatched bases: 7. The CDR3 region is CASSYSSGGQNTQYF. The CDR3 region has the DNA TGTGCCAGCAGCTATTCTAGCGGGGGGCAGAATACGCAGTATTTT.

The chain uses TRBV6-6 and TRBJ1-2; D is unclear. The CDR3 is 13 amino acids. Trimming shortened V by 4 bases and J by 3 bases, and 9 bases separated the two germline ends. The V gene's germline CDR1 is MNHNY and CDR2 SVGAGI (reference sequence). CDR3 region: CASSWQADYGYTF. CDR3 nucleotide sequence: TGTGCCAGCAGTTGGCAGGCCGACTATGGCTACACCTTC.

The chain couples TRBV19 to TRBJ1-1, with D maybe TRBD1 (6 bases). The V gene's germline CDR1 is LNHDA and CDR2 SQIVND (reference sequence). The CDR3 runs 16 residues. Between the trimmed V and J ends, which lost 4 bases and 1 base, there was a span of 16 bases. CDR3 DNA: TGTGCCAGTAGTACTAAGACAGGCAATTCGAACACTGAAGCTTTCTTT. The encoded protein is CASSTKTGNSNTEAFF.

There are a few counts of this clonotype. The chain is built from TRBV7-9 and TRBJ2-3; D gene unclear. CDR1 is SEHNR, CDR2 FQNEAQ, per germline (reference sequence). V shed 5 bases and J shed 7 bases, with 13 bases lying between them. CDR3 size: 13 residues. DNA of the CDR3: TGTGCCAGCAGCCCCCGAGAACCTCATACGCAGTATTTT. This sequence encodes CASSPREPHTQYF.

The chain couples TRBV2 to TRBJ2-5; weak D call: TRBD1 (6 bases). This CDR3 has 13 residues. Germline lookup yields CDR1 SNHLY and CDR2 FYNNEI. Trimming pared 7 bases from V and 1 base from J, leaving 10 bases between. The chain's CDR3 is CASNRDTQETQYF. The CDR3 nucleotides read TGTGCCAGCAATCGGGACACCCAAGAGACCCAGTACTTC.

This clonotype is a singleton in its sample. The J gene is TRBJ2-3, the V gene TRBV4-1; unclear D gene. The CDR3 runs 18 residues. V was cut by 3 bases and J by 1 base, with 20 bases left in between. Germline assignment: CDR1 MGHRA and CDR2 YSYEKL. CDR3 nucleotides: TGCGCCAGCAGCCAGGGTGAGTCAACGCTAGTTGGCACAGATACGCAGTATTTT. It yields the protein CASSQGESTLVGTDTQYF.

The chain employs TRBV5-4 and TRBJ2-3; 11 nucleotides match TRBD1. The CDR3 is made up of 19 amino acids. CDR1 and CDR2 from the germline V gene are SGHNT and YYREEE (reference sequence). The V gene end was trimmed by 0 bases and the J gene end by 3 bases; junction bases not matched to a gene: 12. The CDR3 loop reads CASSLGGYGQGAGTDTQYF. The CDR3 nucleotides read TGTGCCAGCAGCTTGGGAGGGTACGGACAGGGGGCGGGTACAGATACGCAGTATTTT.

Points on this clonotype: One end of the junction fails to match germline, which may point to a read error. This rearrangement joins TRBV27 to TRBJ1-1; D is undetermined. CDR1 MNHEY and CDR2 SMNVEV come from the germline V gene (reference sequence). The CDR3 extends over 15 amino acids. The chain's CDR3 is CASSLSLVLNTEASF. The CDR3 bases are TGTGCCAGCAGTTTATCGCTGGTCCTGAACACTGAAGCTTCCTTT.

The gene calls are TRBV6-6 and TRBJ2-3; D unclear. The CDR3 contains 11 residues. V lost 2 bases and J 11 bases, leaving 8 bases between the germline ends. Germline CDR1 reads MNHNY; CDR2 reads SVGAGI (reference sequence). The CDR3 coding sequence is TGTGCCAGCAGTTACGGGCAACGGCAGTATTTT. This codes for CASSYGQRQYF.

This clonotype was counted only a few times. This CDR3 reads CASSMTGGGNTEAFF. CDR3 bases: TGTGCCAGCAGCATGACAGGGGGCGGGAACACTGAAGCTTTCTTT. The chain combines TRBV7-9 with TRBJ1-1; 10 bases line up with TRBD1. The V gene's germline CDR1 is SEHNR and CDR2 FQNEAQ (reference sequence). The CDR3 runs 15 residues. V shed 5 bases, J shed 1 base, and the junction held 4 bases outside the gene matches.

Only a few counts were recorded for this clonotype. The chain recombines TRBV7-2 with TRBJ2-7; 8 bases fit TRBD1. The CDR3 has 13 residues. V lost 7 bases and J lost 2; bases outside the gene matches: 4. Germline values: CDR1 SGHTA, CDR2 FQGNSA. In nucleotides, the CDR3 is TGTGCCAGCACCAAGACAGGGGCCTACGAGCAGTACTTC. The encoded protein is CASTKTGAYEQYF.

In its sample, this clonotype was seen a few times. The rearrangement uses TRBV6-1 and TRBJ2-7, with D possibly matching TRBD1 (5 bases). The CDR3 covers 13 residues. The V and J ends lost 6 bases and 2 bases respectively, with 11 bases between them. Germline values: CDR1 MNHNS, CDR2 SASEGT. CDR3 loop: CASRPRETYEQYF. In DNA form, the CDR3 reads TGTGCCAGCAGACCCAGGGAAACCTACGAGCAGTACTTC.

CDR3 DNA: TGTGCCAGCAGCCTCGCACGGGGAGCGGGAGCTGTCTACAATGAGCAGTTCTTC. Translating it yields CASSLARGAGAVYNEQFF. The chain is built from TRBV4-2 and TRBJ2-1; 8 nucleotides line up with TRBD2. Germline lookup yields CDR1 LGHNA and CDR2 YNFKEQ. The CDR3 is 18 amino acids. V lost 4 bases, J lost 3 bases, and 14 bases stayed unmatched.

This clonotype was detected only a few times. This chain uses TRBV6-1 with TRBJ2-5; possible D gene TRBD2, 6 bases. The V end lost 5 bases, the J end lost 5 bases, and 12 bases lay between the germline ends. CDR3 length: 13 amino acids. Per the germline V gene, CDR1 is MNHNS and CDR2 is SASEGT. CDR3 residues: CASSRRGGETQYF. CDR3 sequence (DNA): TGTGCCAGCAGTCGGAGGGGAGGCGAGACCCAGTACTTC.

This clonotype was picked up a small number of times. The chain joins TRBV7-3 to TRBJ1-1; no clear D gene. The V end was cut by 2 bases, the J end by 1 base, with 14 bases between. CDR1 is SGHTA and CDR2 is FQGTGA in the germline V gene. The CDR3 contains 16 residues. The CDR3 is CASSLFGNLGNTEAFF. CDR3 coding DNA: TGTGCCAGCAGCTTATTCGGTAATCTGGGGAACACTGAAGCTTTCTTT.

This clonotype has a handful of counts. The genes are TRBV20-1 and TRBJ2-7, with D perhaps TRBD1 (5 bases). The germline V gene encodes CDR1 DFQATT and CDR2 SNEGSKA (reference sequence). This CDR3 is built from 12 residues. V was trimmed by 6 bases and J by 2 bases, leaving 11 bases between them. CDR3 loop: CSALDRAYEQYF. The CDR3 DNA sequence: TGCAGTGCACTTGACAGAGCCTACGAGCAGTACTTC.

Concerning this clonotype: Its ends do not fully match the called genes, so a read error is possible. V is TRBV11-2 and J is TRBJ2-3; possibly TRBD2 for D (5 bases). Germline lookup yields CDR1 SGHAT and CDR2 FQNNGV. This CDR3 comprises 16 residues. CDR3 bases: TGCGCCAGCAGCCAAGAGAGGGTCCTGAGCACAGATACGCAGTATTTT. Translated, it gives CASSQERVLSTDTQYF.

CDR3 amino acids: CASSDWDPGNIQYF. CDR3 in DNA: TGTGCCAGCAGTGACTGGGACCCCGGAAACATTCAGTACTTC. The rearrangement links TRBV6-1 to TRBJ2-4, with D perhaps TRBD1 or TRBD2 (5 bases each). Germline CDR1 and CDR2: MNHNS and SASEGT. Trimming pared 3 bases from V and 6 bases from J, leaving 12 bases between. This CDR3 is built from 14 residues.

This clonotype occurred a few times. The chain recombines TRBV10-2 with TRBJ2-1; D remains ambiguous. Germline CDR1 and CDR2: WSHSY and SAAADI. The V gene lost 0 bases and the J gene lost 8 bases, with 11 bases spanning the gap. CDR3 length equals 14 residues. DNA for the CDR3: TGCGCCAGCAGTGAGTCGAGCGTCCTTGATGAGCAGTTCTTC. Translated, it gives CASSESSVLDEQFF.

The chain is built from TRBV19 and TRBJ1-5, with a weak D call TRBD1 (6 bases). The CDR3 spans 14 residues. Germline assignment: CDR1 LNHDA and CDR2 SQIVND (reference sequence). V lost 7 bases and J 5 bases, leaving 15 bases between the germline ends. The CDR3 here is CASTAGVRDQPQHF. CDR3 DNA: TGTGCCAGTACGGCAGGGGTAAGGGATCAGCCCCAGCATTTT.

The chain carries TRBV4-2 and TRBJ2-1, with 11 bases that match TRBD2. Per germline, CDR1 LGHNA and CDR2 YNFKEQ. Trimming took 1 base from V and 2 from J; bases not matched to a gene: 13. The CDR3 totals 20 residues. CDR3 loop: CASSQVLSSGGAKTYNEQFF. The CDR3 nucleotides read TGTGCCAGCAGCCAAGTCTTAAGTAGCGGGGGGGCCAAAACCTACAATGAGCAGTTCTTC.

This clonotype turned up a few times. The chain links TRBV20-1 to TRBJ2-3, with 11 bases identical to TRBD2. Unmatched junction bases numbered 7, after V lost 6 bases and J lost 5 bases. This CDR3 spans 14 amino acids. Germline V gives CDR1 DFQATT, CDR2 SNEGSKA (reference sequence). This CDR3 reads CSARKLAGEDTQYF. CDR3 DNA: TGCAGTGCCAGAAAACTAGCGGGAGAAGATACGCAGTATTTT.

The J gene is TRBJ2-1, the V gene TRBV6-2 or TRBV6-3; 7 bases map to TRBD2. Germline CDR1 reads MNHEY; CDR2 reads SVGEGT. This CDR3 contains 15 residues. V lost 0 bases to trimming and J lost 9 bases; unmatched junction nucleotides: 8. The CDR3 protein is CASSYSSVAGCEQFF. The CDR3, as DNA: TGTGCCAGCAGTTACTCAAGTGTAGCGGGCTGTGAGCAGTTCTTC.

This rearrangement joins TRBV6-6 to TRBJ2-3; a possible D gene is TRBD2 (6 bases). The CDR3 covers 17 residues. Trimming left V 0 bases short and J 6 bases short, with 19 bases between. CDR1 is MNHNY and CDR2 is SVGAGI in the germline V gene (reference sequence). In nucleotides, the CDR3 is TGTGCCAGCAGTTACTCGATGGCGGGGTGCCATTCGGATACGCAGTATTTT. Its protein product is CASSYSMAGCHSDTQYF.

The chain is built from TRBV25-1 and TRBJ1-5; D remains ambiguous. V lost 7 bases and J lost 0, with 10 bases in between. The length of the CDR3 is 14 residues. Germline CDR1 is MGHDK and CDR2 is SYGVNS. This CDR3 reads CASKTEYSNQPQHF. CDR3 DNA sequence: TGTGCCAGCAAGACCGAGTATAGCAATCAGCCCCAGCATTTT.

The V and J genes are TRBV27 and TRBJ1-1, with D uncertain. The germline CDR1 and CDR2 sequences are MNHEY and SMNVEV (reference sequence). There are 14 residues in the CDR3. V lost 6 bases and J lost 10, with 21 bases in between. The CDR3 DNA follows: TGTGCCAGCAGCCTCACCGCGACGGGCTATAGAGCTTTCTTT. The encoded protein is CASSLTATGYRAFF.